This T cell receptor (beta chain) was identified during a study of shared clonotypes between healthy human individuals. TCRdb's copy holds only in-frame clones and misses some; the assay was immunoSEQ multiplex PCR. The table lists about 680,000 clones, around 72% of them singletons, with 1.5% to 2% in the top ten. The CDR3 sequence is 14 residues long. Looked up from germline, CDR1 is SEHNR and CDR2 is FQNEAQ (reference sequence). V gave up 5 bases and J gave up 5 bases, with 15 bases separating them. The TCR sequence derives from a woman aged 25 to 45 in good health. The rearrangement joins TRBV7-9 to TRBJ2-5; D possibly uses TRBD1 or TRBD2 (6 bases each). Material: memory CD4+ T cells sorted from blood. Subset here: CD45RA-negative fraction. CDR3: CASSPQRGRETQYF. In nucleotides, the CDR3 is TGTGCCAGCAGCCCCCAAAGGGGGAGGGAGACCCAGTACTTC.